These T cell receptor beta chains were read from a single sample in a study of blood T cells in healthy people across ages. TCRdb independently ran MiXCR on the 5' RACE reads; one entry per CDR3 protein. The profile covers about 800,000 distinct CDR3 sequences, with less than 60% appearing a single time and 15% to 20% taken by the ten largest. The sample was blood. These receptors all come from an older man in good health. The conserved cysteine and the conserved F or W are not part of the CDR3 here. The D gene is left open where the match is weak.

V	J	D	CDR3
TRBV6-2/TRBV6-3	TRBJ2-3	TRBD2	ASSYSSDLAGATDTQY
TRBV7-8	TRBJ2-1	NA	ASSGAYNEQF
TRBV5-1	TRBJ2-7	TRBD1	ASSLSQGALSYGQY
TRBV6-1	TRBJ2-5	TRBD1	ASSGGTGGFYETQY
TRBV5-1	TRBJ2-1	TRBD1	ASSAGTGGSDNEQF
TRBV11-3	TRBJ2-1	TRBD1	ASSGRDRDHEQF
TRBV12-3/TRBV12-4	TRBJ2-2	NA	ASSWRDTGELF
TRBV7-3	TRBJ2-6	TRBD1	ASSLTGQGFTSGANVLT
TRBV7-9	TRBJ2-1	NA	ASSPIQIQGEQF
TRBV9	TRBJ2-1	NA	ASRSQSSVNEQF
TRBV20-1	TRBJ1-1	NA	SASREGTSFRTEAF
TRBV7-3	TRBJ2-7	TRBD2	ASSLFNPTSGSLGDPYEQY
TRBV28	TRBJ2-7	NA	ASGSGTQVYEQY
TRBV5-1	TRBJ2-3	NA	ASYVRSSTDTQY
TRBV6-2/TRBV6-3	TRBJ1-5	TRBD1	ASRYGTNAAGGQPQH
TRBV7-3	TRBJ2-1	NA	ASNSLGGRGEQF
TRBV6-2/TRBV6-3	TRBJ1-5	NA	ASSYSGRVGQPQH
TRBV5-1	TRBJ2-2	TRBD1	ASSTRTGGTGELF
TRBV5-1	TRBJ2-1	NA	ASSLNYGGQKGYNEQF
TRBV5-1	TRBJ2-7	TRBD1	ASSSMPPGQNFYEQY
TRBV3-1	TRBJ2-1	NA	ASSQDPQVTLYNEQF
TRBV24-1	TRBJ2-7	NA	ATSDPGGSGTPHYNEQY
TRBV2	TRBJ2-5	TRBD1	ASSGTGGKEY
TRBV12-3/TRBV12-4	TRBJ1-1	NA	ASSPQGLSTEAF
TRBV12-3/TRBV12-4	NA	TRBD2	ASSPGLAGGEQY
TRBV11-2	TRBJ2-7	NA	ASSPLGGKDGYEQY
TRBV19	TRBJ2-5	TRBD1	ASSTGGRNPQY
TRBV5-1	TRBJ1-1	TRBD1	ASSSDRGVTEAF
TRBV5-1	TRBJ1-1	NA	ASSLQGRGTEAF
TRBV7-8	TRBJ1-2	TRBD1	ASSLTRGRSYGYT
TRBV11-3	TRBJ2-7	TRBD1	ASSTRTGDRSEQY
TRBV5-1	TRBJ2-6	NA	ASSFSGTGANVLT
TRBV29-1	TRBJ2-5	TRBD1	SVASGGEETQY
TRBV27	TRBJ2-7	TRBD1	ASSLRTGGDYEQY